These 9 T cell receptor beta chains came from one sample sequenced in a study of cytomegalovirus exposure and HLA in healthy donors. With 60 Vbeta and 13 Jbeta primers, the PCR was carried out. TCRdb's copy holds only in-frame clones and misses some; the assay was immunoSEQ multiplex PCR. The sample lists roughly 190,000 clones; approximately 70% were seen once. The specimen sequenced was PBMCs. The receptors originated from a woman in her thirties in good health and CMV-seronegative.

V gene TRBV9 combines with J gene TRBJ2-7; D may be TRBD1 (7 bases). V lost 3 bases, J lost 6 bases, and 13 bases lay in between. Germline V gene data show CDR1 as SGDLS and CDR2 as YYNGEE. The CDR3 extends over 13 amino acids. CDR3 residues: CASSAGGFLEQYF. The CDR3 nucleotides read TGTGCCAGCAGCGCAGGGGGGTTCCTCGAGCAGTACTTC.

The chain couples TRBV2 to TRBJ1-1, with D unresolved. Germline V CDR1 and CDR2: SNHLY, FYNNEI. CDR3 length: 10 amino acids. The V gene lost 4 bases and the J gene lost 9 bases, with 6 bases spanning the gap. CDR3 residues: CASSVYQAFF. DNA for the CDR3: TGTGCCAGCAGTGTCTACCAAGCTTTCTTT. Based on the CDR3 plus reference TRBV2 and TRBJ1-1, the full variable domain is EPEVTQTPSHQVTQMGQEVILRCVPISNHLYFYWYRQILGQKVEFLVSFYNNEISEKSEIFDDQFSVERPDGSNFTLKIRSTKLEDSAMYFCASSVYQAFFGQGTRLTVV.

This clone has more than one count but fewer than ten. The chain uses TRBV29-1 and TRBJ2-3, with 9 bases lining up with TRBD2. Trimming cost V 0 bases and J 2 bases; bases outside gene matches: 6. This CDR3 has 16 amino acids. Germline CDR1 reads SQVTM; CDR2 reads ANQGSEA. The CDR3 sequence: CSVEDWLAGITDTQYF. The CDR3 DNA sequence: TGCAGCGTTGAAGATTGGCTAGCGGGGATCACAGATACGCAGTATTTT.

The chain recombines TRBV30 with TRBJ1-5, with 8 bases identical to TRBD1. This CDR3 is 13 amino acids long. CDR1 is GTSNPN, CDR2 SVGIG, per germline (reference sequence). Unmatched junction bases numbered 2, after V lost 1 base and J lost 6 bases. CDR3 protein: CAWSDRGGQPQHF. The CDR3 DNA sequence: TGTGCCTGGAGTGACAGGGGGGGTCAGCCCCAGCATTTT.

V gene TRBV27 combines with J gene TRBJ2-3, with D maybe TRBD2 (5 bases). The CDR3 sequence is 15 residues long. The V and J ends lost 10 bases and 0 bases respectively, with 17 bases between them. The germline CDR1 and CDR2 sequences are MNHEY and SMNVEV (reference sequence). The CDR3 spells CATKSPGISTDTQYF. Written as DNA, the CDR3 is TGTGCCACCAAGTCCCCCGGGATCAGCACAGATACGCAGTATTTT.

The chain is built from TRBV29-1 and TRBJ2-2, with 8 bases matching TRBD1. The CDR3 sequence is 14 residues long. CDR1 is SQVTM, CDR2 ANQGSEA, per germline. The V and J ends lost 1 base and 7 bases, in that order; junction bases with no gene match: 5. The CDR3 spells CSVEAGTGIGELFF. CDR3 DNA: TGCAGCGTTGAAGCGGGGACAGGCATCGGGGAGCTGTTTTTT.

The J gene is TRBJ1-2, the V gene TRBV27; D remains unclear. Trimming cost V 3 bases and J 1 base, with 6 bases left between them. The CDR3 has 13 residues. Germline CDR1 and CDR2: MNHEY and SMNVEV (reference sequence). The CDR3 DNA reads as TGTGCCAGCAGTTTCGGGTTTAACTATGGCTACACCTTC. Its translation: CASSFGFNYGYTF.

The chain combines TRBV5-1 with TRBJ2-2; 7 bases align to TRBD1. This CDR3 spans 16 amino acids. Germline values: CDR1 SGHRS, CDR2 YFSETQ. Germline trimming cut 4 bases from V and 5 bases from J; bases unmatched to any gene: 11. CDR3 sequence: CASSEGATSWTGELFF. DNA of the CDR3: TGCGCCAGCAGCGAGGGGGCGACCTCGTGGACCGGGGAGCTGTTTTTT.

The V call is TRBV10-3, the J call TRBJ1-1; 7 bases agree with TRBD1. Germline assignment: CDR1 ENHRY and CDR2 SYGVKD. V trimming: 4 bases; J trimming: 1 base; junction bases outside the gene matches: 9. This CDR3 region has 16 residues. The CDR3: CAISAEQGKWNTEAFF. The DNA for the CDR3 is TGTGCCATCAGTGCCGAACAGGGGAAATGGAACACTGAAGCTTTCTTT.